These 15 T cell receptor beta chains came from one sample sequenced in a study of lymphopenia after photon versus proton radiotherapy. Here immunoSEQ multiplex PCR was the method, and the copy in TCRdb shows in-frame clones only, minus some. The sample lists approximately 23,000 clones, 85% to 90% occurring once. The sample was peripheral blood, taken from a patient treated with proton-based radiotherapy. Receptors originate from a man aged 80 or over with esophageal cancer.

The chain combines TRBV2 with TRBJ2-3; unclear D gene. The CDR3 has 13 residues. The V gene lost 5 bases and the J gene lost 4 bases, with 10 bases spanning the gap. Germline V gene data show CDR1 as SNHLY and CDR2 as FYNNEI. The CDR3 DNA follows: TGTGCCAGCAGTCGGGTAGCTGCAGATACGCAGTATTTT. It translates to CASSRVAADTQYF.

The gene calls are TRBV27 and TRBJ2-3; D perhaps matches TRBD1 (6 bases). Germline loops: CDR1 MNHEY, CDR2 SMNVEV (reference sequence). CDR3 length equals 16 residues. The germline V and J ends were trimmed by 10 bases and 2 bases, with 22 bases remaining between them. The CDR3 is CATRHRVSYLTDTQYF. The CDR3 DNA is TGTGCCACCAGACACAGGGTTAGCTACCTCACAGATACGCAGTATTTT.

The rearrangement uses TRBV29-1 and TRBJ2-7; 8 positions match TRBD1. Germline CDR1 and CDR2: SQVTM and ANQGSEA. V was pared by 5 bases and J by 0 bases, with 3 bases of the junction left unmatched. CDR3 size: 13 residues. As DNA, the CDR3 is TGCAGCGTTTCCGGGACAGGCTCCTACGAGCAGTACTTC. Translating gives CSVSGTGSYEQYF.

This clone came up once. V gene TRBV11-2 combines with J gene TRBJ2-3; 12 bases align to TRBD2. In germline, CDR1 is SGHAT, CDR2 FQNNGV. The V segment lost 5 bases and the J segment 0 bases; nucleotides outside the gene matches: 3. This CDR3 spans 16 amino acids. CDR3 protein: CASSLLAGGSTDTQYF. The DNA of the CDR3 is TGTGCCAGCAGCCTACTAGCGGGGGGAAGCACAGATACGCAGTATTTT.

V usage is TRBV19 and J usage is TRBJ1-1, with 7 bases identical to TRBD1. The CDR3 is 13 residues long. Germline V CDR1 and CDR2: LNHDA, SQIVND (reference sequence). The ends lost 3 bases at V and 9 bases at J; junction bases unmatched: 7. CDR3 amino acids: CASSITGAEKAFF. The DNA of the CDR3 is TGTGCCAGTAGTATCACAGGGGCCGAAAAAGCTTTCTTT.

The gene calls are TRBV7-2 and TRBJ1-5; 7 bases map to TRBD1. Germline V CDR1 and CDR2: SGHTA, FQGNSA. After removal of 5 bases from V and 9 bases from J, the junction contained 7 bases not matched to a gene. The CDR3 consists of 13 residues. CDR3 protein: CASSGGQARPQHF. CDR3 DNA: TGTGCCAGCAGCGGAGGACAGGCCAGGCCCCAGCATTTT.

The genes are TRBV7-9 and TRBJ2-5, with TRBD2 matching over 13 bases. The V and J ends lost 5 bases and 2 bases, in that order; junction bases with no gene match: 5. There are 16 residues in the CDR3. Germline lookup yields CDR1 SEHNR and CDR2 FQNEAQ (reference sequence). CDR3 in amino acids: CASSTGTSGVQETQYF. The CDR3 DNA is TGTGCCAGCAGCACCGGGACTAGCGGGGTTCAAGAGACCCAGTACTTC.

The chain combines TRBV30 with TRBJ2-1; 16 nucleotides line up with TRBD2. This CDR3 is built from 17 residues. Germline CDR1 is GTSNPN and CDR2 is SVGIG (reference sequence). V shed 4 bases and J 6 bases; nucleotides not matched to a gene: 9. The CDR3 sequence: CAWTGLAGGPGGNEQFF. The CDR3 DNA follows: TGTGCCTGGACGGGACTAGCGGGGGGGCCGGGCGGCAATGAGCAGTTCTTC.

V gene TRBV18 combines with J gene TRBJ1-4; D uncertain. The germline CDR1 and CDR2 sequences are KGHSH and LQKENI. With 3 bases removed from V and 5 bases from J, the gap between germline ends came to 13 bases. CDR3 length: 15 amino acids. The CDR3 here is CASSPRQKSNEKLFF. The CDR3 coding sequence is TGTGCCAGCTCACCGCGGCAGAAATCGAATGAAAAACTGTTTTTT.

This clone was seen just once. The CDR3 DNA reads TGTGCCAGTAGTATGACAGGGGGCCCCTACGAGCAGTACTTC. Protein: CASSMTGGPYEQYF. The rearrangement uses TRBV19 and TRBJ2-7, with 10 bases fitting TRBD1. V dropped 3 bases and J dropped 2; count of bases not matched to a gene: 1. The CDR3 covers 14 residues. CDR1 is LNHDA, CDR2 SQIVND, per germline (reference sequence).

The chain recombines TRBV30 with TRBJ2-4; D is uncertain. Deletions cut 2 bases from V and 3 bases from J, with 14 bases between. Looked up from germline, CDR1 is GTSNPN and CDR2 is SVGIG (reference sequence). The CDR3 covers 15 residues. CDR3 in DNA: TGTGCCTGGAGTTCACCCCGGCGAGGCAAAAACATTCAGTACTTC. Its protein product is CAWSSPRRGKNIQYF. The whole variable domain, remainder taken from reference TRBV30 and TRBJ2-4, is SQTIHQWPATLVQPVGSPLSLECTVEGTSNPNLYWYRQAAGRGLQLLFYSVGIGQISSEVPQNLSASRPQDRQFILSSKKLLLSDSGFYLCAWSSPRRGKNIQYFGAGTRLSVL.

This chain links TRBV21-1 with TRBJ1-2. TRBV21-1 is a known pseudogene. The CDR3 runs 14 residues. The CDR3 reads CASSALPGPYGYTF. The CDR3 DNA is TGTGCCAGCAGCGCCCTCCCGGGGCCCTATGGCTACACCTTC.

The chain uses TRBV10-3 and TRBJ2-1; TRBD1 aligns across 7 bases. V gave up 6 bases and J gave up 3 bases; unmatched junction bases: 11. This CDR3 is built from 16 residues. Germline loops: CDR1 ENHRY, CDR2 SYGVKD. Here the CDR3 reads CAIRPSEGQSYNEQFF. CDR3 DNA sequence: TGTGCCATCAGGCCGTCAGAGGGACAGAGCTACAATGAGCAGTTCTTC.

The chain joins TRBV7-2 to TRBJ2-7; TRBD1 might be the D (6 bases). V was pared by 4 bases and J by 3 bases, with 13 bases between. CDR1 SGHTA and CDR2 FQGNSA come from the germline V gene. This CDR3 has 14 amino acids. The CDR3 here is CASSSRDRNYEQYF. The DNA of the CDR3 is TGTGCCAGCAGCTCGAGAGACAGGAACTACGAGCAGTACTTC.

V usage is TRBV5-5 and J usage is TRBJ1-3; D gene uncertain. This CDR3 contains 15 residues. Trimming cost V 0 bases and J 1 base, with 8 bases left between them. Germline CDR1 and CDR2: SGHKS and YYEKEE (reference sequence). In DNA form, the CDR3 reads TGTGCCAGCAGCTTGGATGATTCATCTGGAAACACCATATATTTT. It codes for CASSLDDSSGNTIYF.